Presented here are 28 T cell receptor beta chains from one specimen sequenced in a study of OX40 agonist ivuxolimab in advanced cancers. Produced via immunoSEQ multiplex PCR; TCRdb's table is partial and in-frame only. The sample carries 60,000 to 75,000 clones, about 85% recorded once. The sample consisted of CD4+ or CD8+ T cells sorted from blood, taken in a trial of the OX40 agonist ivuxolimab. Source of these receptors: an adult with an advanced solid tumor such as melanoma, head and neck, liver or kidney cancer.

The chain has TRBV7-9 and TRBJ2-3; 8 bases fit TRBD1. The trim removed 5 bases at V and 4 bases at J, leaving 14 bases unmatched. The CDR3 is made up of 17 amino acids. CDR1 and CDR2 from the germline V gene are SEHNR and FQNEAQ (reference sequence). CDR3 DNA: TGTGCCAGCAGCATACCCCGGACAGGGCAGATGCCAGATACGCAGTATTTT. Translated: CASSIPRTGQMPDTQYF.

The V and J genes are TRBV25-1 and TRBJ1-1; D is perhaps TRBD1 (5 bases). V was pared by 7 bases and J by 1 base, with 10 bases between. This CDR3 contains 13 residues. CDR1 MGHDK and CDR2 SYGVNS come from the germline V gene. CDR3 DNA sequence: TGTGCCAGCAACCTAGACAGGAACACTGAAGCTTTCTTT. This encodes CASNLDRNTEAFF.

The chain employs TRBV7-8 and TRBJ1-1; no definite D call. This CDR3 has 13 amino acids. Germline V gene lookup returns CDR1 SGHVS and CDR2 FQNEAQ. Here the CDR3 DNA reads TGTGGGACCTCACGGGCTGAGAACACTGAAGCTTTCTTT. Protein: CGTSRAENTEAFF.

The V gene is TRBV9, the J gene TRBJ1-2; D gene uncertain. Trimming cost V 3 bases and J 2 bases, with 29 bases left between them. This CDR3 is built from 20 residues. Germline V gene lookup returns CDR1 SGDLS and CDR2 YYNGEE. Written as DNA, the CDR3 is TGTGCCAGCAGCGGATCACCCCCCCTTCGTACGGGGAACGCGAACTATGGCTACACCTTC. Translation gives CASSGSPPLRTGNANYGYTF.

Written as DNA, the CDR3 is TGTGCCAGCAGTGCCCCTGGGGGCCAAGAGACCCAGTACTTC. Encoded protein: CASSAPGGQETQYF. V usage is TRBV25-1 and J usage is TRBJ2-5, with D tentatively TRBD1 or TRBD2 (5 bases each). The CDR3 runs 14 residues. Germline V gene sequence: CDR1 MGHDK, CDR2 SYGVNS. V lost 4 bases, J lost 1 base, and 10 bases lay in between. The full variable domain, its missing parts supplied by reference TRBV25-1 and TRBJ2-5, is EADIYQTPRYLVIGTGKKITLECSQTMGHDKMYWYQQDPGMELHLIHYSYGVNSTEKGDLSSESTVSRIRTEHFPLTLESARPSHTSQYLCASSAPGGQETQYFGPGTRLLVL.

V usage is TRBV28 and J usage is TRBJ1-2, with 9 nucleotides matching TRBD1. CDR1 and CDR2 from the germline V gene are MDHEN and SYDVKM. The CDR3 length is 13 residues. Trimming removed 5 bases from V and 8 bases from J; junction bases left unmatched: 6. The CDR3: CASSIGTGRGYTF. The CDR3 DNA follows: TGTGCCAGCAGTATCGGGACAGGGAGAGGCTACACCTTC.

This chain joins TRBV15 and TRBJ1-2; 7 bases agree with TRBD1. V shed 8 bases and J 0 bases; nucleotides not matched to a gene: 9. This CDR3 has 15 amino acids. Germline loops: CDR1 LNHNV, CDR2 YYDKDF (reference sequence). The CDR3 bases are TGTGCCACCCAAATGGAGGGGGCGGCTAACTATGGCTACACCTTC. Translation: CATQMEGAANYGYTF.

This sequence joins TRBV9 and TRBJ2-5; no definite D call. CDR3 size: 14 residues. CDR1 and CDR2 (germline): SGDLS, YYNGEE. The V end was cut by 0 bases, the J end by 2 bases, with 8 bases between. The CDR3 bases are TGTGCCAGCAGCGTAGAAGCGAGACAAGAGACCCAGTACTTC. Amino acids: CASSVEARQETQYF.

V and J are TRBV4-1 and TRBJ2-2, with D maybe TRBD1 (6 bases). Germline-derived CDR1 and CDR2 are MGHRA and YSYEKL. The germline V and J ends were trimmed by 2 bases and 6 bases, with 10 bases remaining between them. The CDR3 is 14 residues long. The CDR3 nucleotides are TGCGCCAGCAGCCAATTTAACAGGGCCGGGGAGCTGTTTTTT. Translation: CASSQFNRAGELFF.

This rearrangement joins TRBV6-1 to TRBJ2-3; D not certain. There are 11 residues in the CDR3. V was cut by 7 bases and J by 14 bases, with 16 bases left in between. Looked up from germline, CDR1 is MNHNS and CDR2 is SASEGT. The CDR3: CASTLGPRGYF. CDR3 coding DNA: TGTGCCAGCACCCTCGGCCCCAGAGGGTATTTT.

This clone was found a few times. The V gene is TRBV29-1, the J gene TRBJ1-5; 12 nucleotides align to TRBD1. The CDR3 has 15 amino acids. Germline V gene sequence: CDR1 SQVTM, CDR2 ANQGSEA. V shed 6 bases, J shed 5 bases, and the junction held 8 bases outside the gene matches. The CDR3 coding sequence is TGCAGCGTGGCGGATGGGACAGGGGGCGATCAGCCCCAGCATTTT. This encodes CSVADGTGGDQPQHF.

The gene calls are TRBV7-6 and TRBJ1-4; D remains unclear. The ends were cut back, 5 bases at V and 0 bases at J, with 16 bases in the middle. Germline V gene lookup returns CDR1 SGHVS and CDR2 FNYEAQ. The CDR3 extends over 17 amino acids. DNA of the CDR3: TGTGCCAGCAGCCCTACCTACTACACGGCAACTAATGAAAAACTGTTTTTT. Translated, it gives CASSPTYYTATNEKLFF.

The chain employs TRBV7-9 and TRBJ1-1; D is perhaps TRBD1 (6 bases). Germline V lookup: CDR1 SEHNR, CDR2 FQNEAQ (reference sequence). CDR3 length equals 14 residues. V gave up 1 base and J gave up 5 bases, with 11 bases separating them. The CDR3 sequence is CASSLGGQGTEAFF. The CDR3 nucleotides read TGTGCCAGCAGCTTAGGGGGCCAGGGGACTGAAGCTTTCTTT.

This clone occurred once. V usage is TRBV7-8 and J usage is TRBJ1-4, with D possibly being TRBD1 (5 bases). V lost 1 base and J 5 bases, leaving 5 bases between the germline ends. Germline values: CDR1 SGHVS, CDR2 FQNEAQ. The length of the CDR3 is 13 residues. CDR3 DNA sequence: TGTGCCAGCAGCTTAGACAGGAATGAAAAACTGTTTTTT. Translating it yields CASSLDRNEKLFF.

This chain links TRBV7-3 with TRBJ2-1, with TRBD1 as a possible D gene (6 bases). Between the trimmed V and J ends, which lost 1 base and 4 bases, there was a span of 11 bases. Germline loops: CDR1 SGHTA, CDR2 FQGTGA. The CDR3 length is 15 residues. This chain's CDR3 is CASSLIGQGYNEQFF. The CDR3 coding sequence is TGTGCCAGCAGCTTAATAGGGCAGGGGTACAATGAGCAGTTCTTC.

The chain is built from TRBV15 and TRBJ1-6; 7 bases agree with TRBD1. Trimming at V came to 0 bases and at J to 10 bases, leaving 6 bases not matched to a gene. Germline V CDR1 and CDR2: LNHNV, YYDKDF (reference sequence). The CDR3 spans 15 residues. The CDR3 loop is CATSRDSGGGSPLHF. The CDR3 DNA is TGTGCCACCAGCAGAGATAGCGGAGGGGGCTCACCCCTCCACTTT.

The rearrangement uses TRBV28 and TRBJ2-5, with 8 bases lining up with TRBD1. Per the germline V gene, CDR1 is MDHEN and CDR2 is SYDVKM. The CDR3 spans 15 residues. V shed 5 bases, J shed 1 base, and the junction held 6 bases outside the gene matches. CDR3 amino acids: CASSPAGQGQETQYF. CDR3 DNA: TGTGCCAGCAGTCCAGCTGGACAGGGCCAAGAGACCCAGTACTTC.

This clone was counted once. The V and J genes are TRBV19 and TRBJ1-1, with 7 nucleotides matching TRBD1. This CDR3 comprises 13 residues. Unmatched junction bases numbered 5, after V lost 5 bases and J lost 5 bases. From germline, CDR1 is LNHDA and CDR2 SQIVND (reference sequence). The CDR3 spells CASSWTGQTEAFF. DNA of the CDR3: TGTGCCAGTAGTTGGACAGGCCAGACTGAAGCTTTCTTT.

CDR3 residues: CASSLEYEQYF. As DNA, the CDR3 is TGCGCCAGCAGCTTGGAGTACGAGCAGTACTTC. The chain carries TRBV5-1 and TRBJ2-7; D gene uncertain. CDR1 is SGHRS, CDR2 YFSETQ, per germline. CDR3 length: 11 residues. The V end was cut by 0 bases, the J end by 4 bases, with 2 bases between.

The rearrangement links TRBV7-2 to TRBJ2-2; no firm D call. The CDR3 spans 14 residues. Trimming left V 1 base short and J 8 bases short, with 11 bases between. Germline V gene sequence: CDR1 SGHTA, CDR2 FQGNSA. The CDR3 is CASSLDPGLGELFF. The CDR3 nucleotides are TGTGCCAGCAGCTTAGACCCCGGATTAGGGGAGCTGTTTTTT.

The chain joins TRBV25-1 to TRBJ2-1, with D perhaps given as TRBD1 or TRBD2 (5 bases each). Germline CDR1 and CDR2: MGHDK and SYGVNS. Trimming shortened V by 7 bases and J by 7 bases, and 20 bases separated the two germline ends. The CDR3 covers 15 residues. This CDR3 is CASNSGTARGNEQFF. The CDR3 nucleotides are TGTGCCAGCAATTCTGGGACGGCTCGAGGAAATGAGCAGTTCTTC. Supplemented by reference TRBV25-1 and TRBJ2-1, the full variable domain reads EADIYQTPRYLVIGTGKKITLECSQTMGHDKMYWYQQDPGMELHLIHYSYGVNSTEKGDLSSESTVSRIRTEHFPLTLESARPSHTSQYLCASNSGTARGNEQFFGPGTRLTVL.

The chain joins TRBV6-1 to TRBJ2-5, with D unresolved. Trimming removed 8 bases at V and 0 bases at J, with 7 bases between. Germline V gene data show CDR1 as MNHNS and CDR2 as SASEGT. The CDR3 runs to 12 residues. The CDR3 sequence is CASELYQETQYF. For the CDR3, the DNA is TGTGCCAGCGAGTTGTACCAAGAGACCCAGTACTTC.

As concerns this clone: The sample carries other DNA sequences with the same CDR3. V usage is TRBV27 and J usage is TRBJ2-6; no clear D. The CDR3 is made up of 13 amino acids. The germline V and J ends were trimmed by 4 bases and 0 bases, with 1 base remaining between them. In germline, CDR1 is MNHEY, CDR2 SMNVEV (reference sequence). CDR3 in DNA: TGTGCCAGCAGTTCCTCTGGGGCCAACGTCCTGACTTTC. Its translation: CASSSSGANVLTF. The complete variable domain, with remaining parts taken from reference TRBV27 and TRBJ2-6, reads EAQVTQNPRYLITVTGKKLTVTCSQNMNHEYMSWYRQDPGLGLRQIYYSMNVEVTDKGDVPEGYKVSRKEKRNFPLILESPSPNQTSLYFCASSSSGANVLTFGAGSRLTVL.

This clone has a single count. J is TRBJ2-1 and V is TRBV19; maybe TRBD2 (6 bases). V lost 9 bases to trimming and J lost 3 bases, with 15 bases between them. Per germline, CDR1 LNHDA and CDR2 SQIVND (reference sequence). The CDR3 is 14 residues long. The CDR3 DNA is TGTGCCAGCACGGGGGACGGAGGCTACAATGAGCAGTTCTTC. This codes for CASTGDGGYNEQFF.

This rearrangement joins TRBV5-1 to TRBJ1-4, with a tentative D call TRBD1 (5 bases). Trimming removed 0 bases at V and 4 bases at J, with 10 bases between. This CDR3 contains 15 residues. Germline values: CDR1 SGHRS, CDR2 YFSETQ. This CDR3 reads CASSLEIGGNEKLFF. CDR3 bases: TGCGCCAGCAGCTTGGAAATCGGGGGTAATGAAAAACTGTTTTTT.

V and J are TRBV7-2 and TRBJ1-6, with TRBD1 identical over 7 bases. There are 15 residues in the CDR3. CDR1 is SGHTA, CDR2 FQGNSA, per germline. V shed 5 bases and J 8 bases; nucleotides not matched to a gene: 9. DNA for the CDR3: TGTGCCAGCAGCCCACCCGGGACAGCATATTCACCCCTCCACTTT. Translated: CASSPPGTAYSPLHF.

This clone was counted a few times. The chain employs TRBV10-3 and TRBJ1-1; TRBD1 matches at 10 bases. CDR1 is ENHRY, CDR2 SYGVKD, per germline. V was clipped by 6 bases and J by 10 bases; unmatched bases: 5. This CDR3 has 12 residues. CDR3 protein: CAIRGTGAAAFF. Written as DNA, the CDR3 is TGTGCCATCAGGGGGACAGGGGCAGCAGCTTTCTTT.

The chain employs TRBV5-1 and TRBJ2-3, with TRBD1 as a possible D gene (6 bases). The V end lost 4 bases, the J end lost 3 bases, and 18 bases lay between the germline ends. The CDR3 extends over 16 amino acids. The germline CDR1 and CDR2 sequences are SGHRS and YFSETQ. The CDR3 loop reads CASSPITGLVTDTQYF. Here the CDR3 DNA reads TGCGCCAGCAGCCCCATTACAGGGTTAGTAACAGATACGCAGTATTTT.